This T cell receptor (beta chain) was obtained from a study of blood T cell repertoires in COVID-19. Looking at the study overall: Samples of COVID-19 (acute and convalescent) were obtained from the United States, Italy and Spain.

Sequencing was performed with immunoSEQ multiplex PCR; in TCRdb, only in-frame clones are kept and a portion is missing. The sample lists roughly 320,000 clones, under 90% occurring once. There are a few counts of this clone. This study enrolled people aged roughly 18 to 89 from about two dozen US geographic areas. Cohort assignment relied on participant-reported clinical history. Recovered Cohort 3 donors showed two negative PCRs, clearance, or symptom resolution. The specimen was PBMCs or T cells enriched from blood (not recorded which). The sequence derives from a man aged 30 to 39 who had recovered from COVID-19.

CDR3 amino acids: CASSQGLAGAYEQYF. The CDR3 DNA reads as TGTGCCAGCAGCCAAGGACTAGCGGGGGCTTACGAGCAGTACTTC. The chain couples TRBV3-1 (or the pseudogene TRBV3-2) to TRBJ2-7; 12 positions match TRBD2. The junction had 2 bases not matched to a gene; V was cut back by 1 base and J by 4 bases. This CDR3 has 15 amino acids. Germline V gene lookup returns CDR1 LGHDT and CDR2 YNNKEL (reference sequence).